This T cell receptor (beta chain) was recorded in a study of beta chain features in type 1 diabetes. Study results and caveats: A pattern of fewer insertions and more deletions at VDJ junctions was seen in type 1 diabetes patients. Within each of all four CD4+ subsets, Type 1 diabetes patients had TCRB CDR3s that were moderately but significantly shorter.

TCRB transcripts that were expressed got sequenced, as all of the isolated RNA had been reverse transcribed. Naive, central memory and regulatory T cell samples produced a mean of about 3.5 million reads. The assay was immunoSEQ multiplex PCR, and TCRdb's table has in-frame clones only and misses some. The top ten clones hold 0.022% of a sample with 640,000 or so clones, around an eighth of them seen once. V was pared by 5 bases and J by 5 bases, with 18 bases between. The germline gives CDR1 SGHVS, CDR2 FQNEAQ. There are 15 residues in the CDR3. A remark on this clone: As yet, its antigen is unknown.

There was one heparinised blood draw per donor, averaging roughly 100 mL. The specimen sequenced was naive CD4+ T cells from blood. The sequence derives from a young man with type 1 diabetes. The rearrangement uses TRBV7-8 and TRBJ1-1; D is perhaps TRBD1 (5 bases). The CDR3 DNA reads TGTGCCAGCAGCCCCAACAGGTCCTTTCGGACTGAAGCTTTCTTT. This encodes CASSPNRSFRTEAFF.